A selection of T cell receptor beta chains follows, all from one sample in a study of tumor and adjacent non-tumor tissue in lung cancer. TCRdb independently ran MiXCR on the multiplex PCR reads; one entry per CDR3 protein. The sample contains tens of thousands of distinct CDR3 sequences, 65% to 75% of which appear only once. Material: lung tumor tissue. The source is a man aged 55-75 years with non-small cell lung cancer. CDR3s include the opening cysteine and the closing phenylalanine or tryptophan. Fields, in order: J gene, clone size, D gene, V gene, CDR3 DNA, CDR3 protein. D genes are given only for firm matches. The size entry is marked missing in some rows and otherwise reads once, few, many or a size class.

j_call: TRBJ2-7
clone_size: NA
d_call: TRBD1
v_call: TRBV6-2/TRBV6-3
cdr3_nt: TGTGCCGGCAGGGGGACGCTTAACTCCTACGAGCAGTACTTC
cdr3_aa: CAGRGTLNSYEQYF

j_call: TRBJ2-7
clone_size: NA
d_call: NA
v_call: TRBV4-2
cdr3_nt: TGTGCCAGCAGCAAAGAGGGCCACGAGCAGTACTTC
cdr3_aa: CASSKEGHEQYF

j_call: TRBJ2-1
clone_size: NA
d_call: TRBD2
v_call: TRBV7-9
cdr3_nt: TGTGCCAGCAGCTTATGGCCTAGCGGGAGGAGCTACAATGAGCAGTTCTTC
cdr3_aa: CASSLWPSGRSYNEQFF

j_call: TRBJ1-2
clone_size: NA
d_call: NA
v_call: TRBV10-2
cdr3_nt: TGCGCCAGCACACAGATCCCCAACTATGGCTACACCTTC
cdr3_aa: CASTQIPNYGYTF

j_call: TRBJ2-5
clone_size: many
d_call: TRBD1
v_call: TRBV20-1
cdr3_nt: TGCAGTGCTAGGGGACAGCCGTTAGGGACCCAGTACTTC
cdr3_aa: CSARGQPLGTQYF

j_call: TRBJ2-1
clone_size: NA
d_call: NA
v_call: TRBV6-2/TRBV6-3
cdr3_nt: TGTTCCAGCAGTTCCGTGGCTAGTGGGTACAATGAGCAGTTCTTC
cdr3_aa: CSSSSVASGYNEQFF

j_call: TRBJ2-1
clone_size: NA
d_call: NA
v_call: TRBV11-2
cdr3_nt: TGTGCCAGCATCAAGAATAGCGTACCTACAAGTGAGCAGTTCTTC
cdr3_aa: CASIKNSVPTSEQFF

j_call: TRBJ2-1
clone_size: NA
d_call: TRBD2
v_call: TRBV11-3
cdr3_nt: TGTGCCAGCAGCCTAGATAAGAGACTAGCGGCCTCCTACAGTGAGCAGCTCTTC
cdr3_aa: CASSLDKRLAASYSEQLF

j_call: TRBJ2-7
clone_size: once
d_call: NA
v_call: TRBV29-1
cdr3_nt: TGCAGCGCACAACCTTCCGGGACCACCTACGAGCAGTACTTC
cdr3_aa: CSAQPSGTTYEQYF

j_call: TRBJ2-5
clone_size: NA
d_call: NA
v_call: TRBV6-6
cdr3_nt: TGTGCCAGTAATTACTCAGCAGGGGTAGAGACCCAGTACTTC
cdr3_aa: CASNYSAGVETQYF

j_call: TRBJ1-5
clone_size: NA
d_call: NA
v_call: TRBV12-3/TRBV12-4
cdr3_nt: TGTGCCAGCAGTTTTGACACTCACAATCAGCCCCAGCACTTT
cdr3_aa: CASSFDTHNQPQHF

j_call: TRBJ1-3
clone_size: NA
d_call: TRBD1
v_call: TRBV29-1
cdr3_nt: TGCAGTGTTCGAGCGGGACAGCAATCCGGAAACACCATATATTTT
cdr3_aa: CSVRAGQQSGNTIYF

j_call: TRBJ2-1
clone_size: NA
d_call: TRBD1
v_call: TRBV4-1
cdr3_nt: TGCGCCAGCAGCCAAGTCGGGACAGGGGACAATGGGCAGCTCTTC
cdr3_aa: CASSQVGTGDNGQLF

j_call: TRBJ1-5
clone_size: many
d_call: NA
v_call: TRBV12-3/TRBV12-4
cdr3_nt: TGTGCCAGCAGCCGTCCGGGGCAGCCCCAGCATTTT
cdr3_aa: CASSRPGQPQHF

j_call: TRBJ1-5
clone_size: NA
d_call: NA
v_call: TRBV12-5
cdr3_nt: TGTGCTAGTGGTTTGGTAGATGGGTCCCAGCATTTT
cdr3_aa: CASGLVDGSQHF

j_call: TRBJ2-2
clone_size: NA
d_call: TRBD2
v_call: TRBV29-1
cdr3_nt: TGCAGCGTTAGAGGGCTAGCGGACACCGGGGAGCTGTTTTTT
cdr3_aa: CSVRGLADTGELFF

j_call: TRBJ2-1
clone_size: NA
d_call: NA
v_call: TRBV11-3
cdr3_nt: TGTGCCAGCAGCCACGCCCGGGGAGGCTCCTACAATGAGCAGTTCTTC
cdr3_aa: CASSHARGGSYNEQFF

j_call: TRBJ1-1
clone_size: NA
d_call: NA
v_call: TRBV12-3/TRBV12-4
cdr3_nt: TGTACCAGCGGTTTCCACAGGGAAGCTTTCTTT
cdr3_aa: CTSGFHREAFF

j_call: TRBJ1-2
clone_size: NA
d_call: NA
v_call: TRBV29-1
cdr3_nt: TGCAGCGTTCCCGGGACATCTGGCTACACCTTC
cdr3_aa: CSVPGTSGYTF

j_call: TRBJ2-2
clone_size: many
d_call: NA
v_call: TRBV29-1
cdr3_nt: TGCAGCGTTGGTCGGGGAACCGGGGAGCTGTTTTTT
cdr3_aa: CSVGRGTGELFF

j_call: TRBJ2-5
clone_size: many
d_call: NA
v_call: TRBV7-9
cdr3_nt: TGTGCCAGCAGCGTCCCTATTGAGACCCAGTACTTC
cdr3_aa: CASSVPIETQYF

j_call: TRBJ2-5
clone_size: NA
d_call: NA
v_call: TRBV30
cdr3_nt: TGTGCCTGGCGGAGAGGAAGCGAGACCCAGTACTTC
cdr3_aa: CAWRRGSETQYF

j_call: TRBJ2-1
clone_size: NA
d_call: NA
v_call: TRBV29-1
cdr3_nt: TGCAGCGTTGAGGAAGGTGGCTCCTACAATGAGCGGTTCTTC
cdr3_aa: CSVEEGGSYNERFF

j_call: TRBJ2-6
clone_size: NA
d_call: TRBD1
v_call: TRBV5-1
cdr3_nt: TGCGCCAGCAGCTTGACAGGGGGATATGGGACCAACGTCCTGACTTTC
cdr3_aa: CASSLTGGYGTNVLTF

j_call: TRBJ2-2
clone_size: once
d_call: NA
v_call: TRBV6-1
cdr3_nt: TGTGCCAGCAGTGCCCGGACAGAGAACACCTGGAAGCTGTTTTTT
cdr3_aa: CASSARTENTWKLFF

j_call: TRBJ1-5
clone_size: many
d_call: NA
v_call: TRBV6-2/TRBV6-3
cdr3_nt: TGTGCCAGCAGTCGGACATCCCACAATCAGCCCCAGCATTTT
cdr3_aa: CASSRTSHNQPQHF

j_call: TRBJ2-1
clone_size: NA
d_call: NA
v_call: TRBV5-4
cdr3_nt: TGTGCCAGCAGCATCATCACTGCCAATGAGCAGTTCTTC
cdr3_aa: CASSIITANEQFF